The 2 T cell receptor beta chains presented below share a single source sample, sequenced in a study of preoperative IRX-2 immunotherapy in early breast cancer (dated by TCRdb to the late 2010s). The intended sense of this specimen's treatment or condition label: preoperative locoregional IRX-2 cytokine immunotherapy. Library prep was done by the immunoSEQ multiplex PCR assay. TCRdb stores this immuneACCESS table with in-frame sequences only. Part of the clones is absent; in the studies checked, under half of the shortfall reflects unresolved V genes, and no reason is known for the rest. In this sample the table shows 90,000 to 100,000 clones, roughly 85% of which occur a single time. Around 2.1% of the sample belongs to the ten largest clones. The source material was tumor tissue, sampled after IRX-2 immunotherapy. The source of these receptors is a human donor with breast cancer.

V is TRBV29-1 and J is TRBJ1-1; TRBD1 aligns across 7 bases. CDR1 is SQVTM, CDR2 ANQGSEA, per germline. The ends lost 0 bases at V and 2 bases at J; junction bases unmatched: 6. This CDR3 is built from 15 residues. In DNA form, the CDR3 reads TGCAGCGTTGAAGATGGGACAGTGCGAAACACTGAAGCTTTCTTT. This gives the protein CSVEDGTVRNTEAFF.

The rearrangement links TRBV19 to TRBJ2-1; 8 bases are shared with TRBD2. Losses at the gene ends were 1 base for V and 7 bases for J; bases not matched to a gene: 9. The germline V gene has CDR1 LNHDA and CDR2 SQIVND (reference sequence). There are 16 residues in the CDR3. The DNA for the CDR3 is TGTGCCAGTAGTATAGGAAGCGGGAGTTTTAGGAATGAGCAGTTCTTC. It is translated as CASSIGSGSFRNEQFF.